This T cell receptor beta chain is from a study of T cell responses to AZD1222 COVID-19 vaccine. The length of the CDR3 is 13 residues. Trimming pared 1 base from V and 7 bases from J, leaving 11 bases between. The assay was immunoSEQ multiplex PCR, and TCRdb's table has in-frame clones only and misses some. Of 200,000 or so clones detected, 87% appear once; the ten largest clones hold 2.5% to 3%. Study-wide findings and caveats: Repertoire sampling occurred only after the peak T cell response. Females made up more of the donors, who were largely white British, and clonal diversity may have come out too low. Only five to seven AZD1222 recipients were seropositive at baseline. Two AZD1222 administrations were followed by greater Spike-specific TCR breadth and depth.

A single count supports this clone. Its cognate antigen is unknown. The clonotype originates from an adult in good health. V gene TRBV12-3 or TRBV12-4 combines with J gene TRBJ2-7, with a tentative D call TRBD1 (5 bases). The material sequenced was peripheral blood, taken on day 0 of MenACWY control vaccination. The DNA for the CDR3 is TGTGCCAGCAGTTTAGGGCAGGGTGGGGAGCAGTACTTC. Translated: CASSLGQGGEQYF.